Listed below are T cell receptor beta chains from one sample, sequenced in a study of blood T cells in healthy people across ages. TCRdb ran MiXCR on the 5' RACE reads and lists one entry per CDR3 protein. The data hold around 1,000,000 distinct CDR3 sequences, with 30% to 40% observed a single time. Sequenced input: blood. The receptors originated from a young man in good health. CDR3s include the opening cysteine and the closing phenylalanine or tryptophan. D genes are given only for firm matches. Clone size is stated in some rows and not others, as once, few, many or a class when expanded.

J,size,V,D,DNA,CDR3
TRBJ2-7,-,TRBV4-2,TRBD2,TGTGCCAGCAGCCAAGATGGGCTAGCGGTAAATGAGCAGTACTTC,CASSQDGLAVNEQYF
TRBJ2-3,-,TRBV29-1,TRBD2,TGCAGCGTTGAAGGATCCGGGGGGTTAGATACGCAGTATTTT,CSVEGSGGLDTQYF
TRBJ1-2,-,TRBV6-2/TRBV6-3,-,TGTGCCAGCAGCAAAGGGAGGTATGGCTACACCTTC,CASSKGRYGYTF
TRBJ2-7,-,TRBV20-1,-,TGCAGTGCTTCGGGGAGGGGGCCAAACTCCTACGGGCAGTACTTC,CSASGRGPNSYGQYF
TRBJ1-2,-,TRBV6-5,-,TGTGCCAGCAGTGTCGACCCGGGTCTAAACTATGGCTACACCTTC,CASSVDPGLNYGYTF
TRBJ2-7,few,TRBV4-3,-,TGCGCCAGCAGCCTTACCCTCCCGACCCACTACGAGCAGTACTTC,CASSLTLPTHYEQYF
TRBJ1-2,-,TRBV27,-,TGTGCCAGCAGTTTACGCACCACGAGGGCTGGGTATGGCTACACCTTC,CASSLRTTRAGYGYTF
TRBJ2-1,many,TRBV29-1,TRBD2,TGCAGCGTGGACATAGCGGGGGCGTTCTACAATGAGCAGTTCTTC,CSVDIAGAFYNEQFF
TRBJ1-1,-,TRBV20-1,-,TGCAGTGCTAGAGATGGACACCTGAACACTGAAGCTTTCTTT,CSARDGHLNTEAFF
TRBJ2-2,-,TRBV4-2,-,TGTGCCAGCAGCCAAGATAGAAGCCGGGGGCTCAACACCGGGGAGCTGTTTTTT,CASSQDRSRGLNTGELFF
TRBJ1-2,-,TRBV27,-,TGTGCCAGCAGTCCAACCGGAGCCAAGGACTATGGCTACACCTTC,CASSPTGAKDYGYTF
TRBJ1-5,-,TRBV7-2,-,TGTGCCGGCAGCCCAAGTATGAATCAGCCCCAGCATTTT,CAGSPSMNQPQHF
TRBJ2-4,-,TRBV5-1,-,TGCGCCAGCAGCAACCAACAGAACAATGAGCAGTACTTC,CASSNQQNNEQYF
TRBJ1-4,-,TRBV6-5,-,TGTGCCAGCAGTACCCCCAGGGCACCAAACGAAAAACTGTTTTTT,CASSTPRAPNEKLFF
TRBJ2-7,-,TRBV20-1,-,TGCAGTGCGAGTAGGGGGAGGGACGAGCAGTACTTC,CSASRGRDEQYF
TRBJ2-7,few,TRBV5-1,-,TGCGCCAGCGAGATCCGAGATTCCTACGAGCAGTACTTC,CASEIRDSYEQYF
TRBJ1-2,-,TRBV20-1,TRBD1,TGCAGTGCCTCCGCAGAGGGGGCATATGGCTACACCTTC,CSASAEGAYGYTF
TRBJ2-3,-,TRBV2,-,TGTGCCAACAGTGATGACTGGACCACAGATACGCAGTATTTT,CANSDDWTTDTQYF
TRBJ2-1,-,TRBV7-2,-,TGTGCCAGCAGCTTAGGATGGGCGCAGTTCTTC,CASSLGWAQFF
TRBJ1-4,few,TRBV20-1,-,TGCAGTGCTAGGGCCTACAGGCTTAATGAAAAACTGTTTTTT,CSARAYRLNEKLFF
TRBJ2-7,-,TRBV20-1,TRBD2,TGCAGTGTCTCGCCCGCTAGCGGGGGGGCGATCTCCTACGAGCAGTACTTC,CSVSPASGGAISYEQYF
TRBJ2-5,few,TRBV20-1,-,TGCAGTGCTAGAGATACAGCGTACCAAGAGACCCAGTACTTC,CSARDTAYQETQYF
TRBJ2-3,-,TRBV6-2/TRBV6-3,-,TGTGCCAGCAGTTACCGGAGGGGGAGCACAGATACGCAGTATTTT,CASSYRRGSTDTQYF
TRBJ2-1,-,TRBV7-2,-,TGTGCCAGCAGCTTCAGATCGAGTTACAATGAGCGGTTCTTC,CASSFRSSYNERFF
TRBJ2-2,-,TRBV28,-,TGTGCCAGCAGTTTCACGCCAGGGCGCCCCGGGGAGCTGTTTTTT,CASSFTPGRPGELFF
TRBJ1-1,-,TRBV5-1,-,TGCGCCAGCAGCCCCGGACGGACAGAGATGAACACTGAAGCTTTCTTT,CASSPGRTEMNTEAFF
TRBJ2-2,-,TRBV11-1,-,TGTGCCAGCAGTTTTAATAGGGCCGGGGAGCTGTTTTTT,CASSFNRAGELFF
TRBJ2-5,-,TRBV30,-,TGTGCCTGGGTCTCTTTGGAGACCCAGTACTTC,CAWVSLETQYF
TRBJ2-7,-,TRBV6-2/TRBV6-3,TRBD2,TGTGCCAGCAGTTTCCTAGCGGGGAGCTACGAGCAGTACTTC,CASSFLAGSYEQYF
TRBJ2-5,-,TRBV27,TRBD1,TGTGCCAGCAGTTTATCTTGGACAGGGGGCATGGAGACCCAGTACTTC,CASSLSWTGGMETQYF